This T cell receptor (beta chain) comes out of a study of blood T cell repertoires in COVID-19 (dated by TCRdb to about 2020). With respect to the entire study: Collaborator samples came from the United States, Italy and Spain and covered acute and convalescent phases of COVID-19. The dataset comprised deeply sampled blood TCRbeta repertoires from subjects exposed to, actively infected with, or recovered from COVID-19. Where HLA class I and class II types were available, the types were taken from metadata supplied by the sample provider, not from assay-based typing. The samples were drawn from the first 160 participants of the ongoing ImmuneRACE study and from 1,200 or so subjects provided by 6 global collaborators. The sample metadata nearly always contained a de-identified subject ID, COVID-19 status, age in years and sex. The repertoires were released in a freely available public database intended as a resource for research on the immune response to SARS-CoV-2. The prospective study material was composed of cDNA or gDNA derived from T cells, B-cell-depleted T cells, or PBMCs. Results and caveats for the whole study, not just this receptor: The quantity of clinical and demographic metadata differed by source and by participant and was supplied without curation.

TCRbeta CDR3 regions were amplified from genomic DNA using the immunoSEQ Assay, a bias-controlled multiplex PCR. The authors processed their data as follows. Nucleated cell counts per sample were estimated from amplification of reference gene primers within the assay. To quantify the absolute abundance of each unique TCRbeta CDR3 rearrangement, sequence reads were collapsed and filtered. For each sample, productive Simpson clonality was calculated as the square root of Simpson's diversity index over productive rearrangements. Entries here come from immuneACCESS through TCRdb and include only in-frame sequences with V and J called. Some clones fail to appear in such tables; in the studies checked, an unresolved V gene covers under half of the shortfall, and the cause of the remainder is unknown. D and trimming come from the DNA, and the V and J calls and clone size come from that table. Present in this sample are about 250,000 clones, about 83% of which were seen just once. 3.6% of the sample is taken by the ten largest.

At the junction V is shortened by 4 bases and J by 7 bases; bases outside the gene matches: 6. From the cysteine through the phenylalanine, the CDR3 covers 14 amino acids. Left in the record is the CDR3 DNA by itself, 42 bases read in frame from the first base. From the germline V gene (reference sequence), CDR1 is MNHEY and CDR2 is SMNVEV. In the prospective study, participants were about 18 to 95 years old, resided in 24 geographic areas of the United States, and were enrolled through a virtual design. In the prospective study, cohorts were assigned on the basis of participant-reported clinical history obtained from a screening survey and a study questionnaire. Exposed participants had been in contact, within 2 weeks of entering the study, with a person who had a PCR-confirmed or clinician-diagnosed case of COVID-19. Mobile phlebotomists in the prospective study collected whole blood, serum and a nasopharyngeal or oropharyngeal swab from every participant. Prospective study participants could optionally give additional blood draws and questionnaires over an approximately two-month period. Blood samples from the prospective study were shipped frozen or at room temperature prior to DNA extraction.

With respect to this clone: Its binding antigen is unknown. No much larger clonotype is one base removed from it; base qualities were not supplied.

The rearrangement combines TRBV27 with TRBJ1-4, with 7 bases matching TRBD1. The sequencing sample was made of PBMCs or T cells enriched from blood (not recorded which). The TCR was taken from a woman between 35 and 50 years old who had been exposed to COVID-19. The DNA sequence reads TGTGCCAGCAGTTATACAGACAGGGCTGAAAAACTGTTTTTT. Translated, this is CASSYTDRAEKLFF.